The 23 T cell receptor beta chains in this list originate from one sample, sequenced in a study of blood T cell repertoires in COVID-19. Data came from immunoSEQ multiplex PCR; TCRdb stores just in-frame clones and leaves some out. The data show over 200,000 clones, 70% to 90% seen once. Specimen: PBMCs or T cells enriched from blood (not recorded which). The receptors here all came from a man aged 25-45 years who had recovered from COVID-19.

The J gene is TRBJ2-7, the V gene TRBV10-3; D possibly corresponds to TRBD1 (5 bases). The CDR3 has 11 amino acids. Germline CDR1 is ENHRY and CDR2 is SYGVKD. Trimming stripped 9 bases from V and 1 base from J, with 7 bases between. CDR3 coding DNA: TGTGCCATTAGGGGATCCTACGAGCAGTACTTC. Protein sequence: CAIRGSYEQYF.

The chain uses TRBV4-1 and TRBJ2-2, with 9 bases fitting TRBD2. V dropped 3 bases and J dropped 1; count of bases not matched to a gene: 6. Germline V CDR1 and CDR2: MGHRA, YSYEKL. The CDR3 covers 17 residues. Here the CDR3 DNA reads TGCGCCAGCAGCCATCCAGCGGGGGGCGGGAACACCGGGGAGCTGTTTTTT. Translated, it gives CASSHPAGGGNTGELFF.

The CDR3, as DNA: TGTGCCAGCAGCCAAGTGGAGGTCGGCGAGCAGTTCTTC. Translating gives CASSQVEVGEQFF. The chain links TRBV14 to TRBJ2-1, with a tentative D call TRBD2 (5 bases). Germline V lookup: CDR1 SGHDN, CDR2 FVKESK. The CDR3 loop spans 13 amino acids. With 1 base removed from V and 10 bases from J, the gap between germline ends came to 11 bases. The full variable domain, in which reference TRBV14 and TRBJ2-1 provide the parts outside the CDR3, is EAGVTQFPSHSVIEKGQTVTLRCDPISGHDNLYWYRRVMGKEIKFLLHFVKESKQDESGMPNNRFLAERTGGTYSTLKVQPAELEDSGVYFCASSQVEVGEQFFGPGTRLTVL.

The chain couples TRBV12-3 or TRBV12-4 to TRBJ1-1; no definite D call. This CDR3 comprises 12 residues. Trimming removed 3 bases at V and 3 bases at J, with 5 bases between. The CDR3 here is CASSFSHTEAFF. CDR3 sequence (DNA): TGTGCCAGCAGTTTCTCCCACACTGAAGCTTTCTTT.

J is TRBJ2-5 and V is TRBV5-1, with 10 positions matching TRBD1. CDR3 size: 16 residues. The V gene end was trimmed by 4 bases and the J gene end by 3 bases; junction bases not matched to a gene: 9. Germline lookup yields CDR1 SGHRS and CDR2 YFSETQ. CDR3 sequence: CASSPRTGGQKETQYF. The CDR3 coding sequence is TGCGCCAGCAGCCCTCGGACAGGGGGGCAAAAAGAGACCCAGTACTTC.

The chain has TRBV30 and TRBJ1-1; 10 nucleotides line up with TRBD1. This CDR3 region has 14 residues. Germline-derived CDR1 and CDR2 are GTSNPN and SVGIG (reference sequence). The V and J ends lost 0 bases and 6 bases, in that order; junction bases with no gene match: 4. In DNA, the CDR3 is TGTGCCTGGAGTGTAGCTGGACAGGGGGCTGAAGCTTTCTTT. It is translated as CAWSVAGQGAEAFF.

The V gene is TRBV2, the J gene TRBJ1-6; D gene uncertain. The CDR3 extends over 15 amino acids. CDR1 and CDR2 (germline): SNHLY, FYNNEI. V dropped 3 bases and J dropped 0 bases, with 6 bases sitting between them. The CDR3 DNA sequence: TGTGCCAGCAGTGAGGGCGTCTCCTATAATTCACCCCTCCACTTT. It specifies CASSEGVSYNSPLHF.

V gene TRBV6-1 combines with J gene TRBJ2-7; possibly TRBD2 for D (5 bases). Per germline, CDR1 MNHNS and CDR2 SASEGT. Trimming stripped 2 bases from V and 3 bases from J, with 17 bases between. This CDR3 spans 16 amino acids. This CDR3 reads CASSEWYEGSYYEQYF. The CDR3 DNA reads as TGTGCCAGCAGTGAATGGTACGAGGGTTCCTACTACGAGCAGTACTTC.

The J gene is TRBJ2-3, the V gene TRBV24-1; 11 nucleotides line up with TRBD1. Germline V gene lookup returns CDR1 KGHDR and CDR2 SFDVKD. The J segment lost 0 bases and the V segment lost 4 bases, leaving 2 bases of the junction unmatched. The CDR3 spans 16 residues. CDR3 sequence reads: CATSEGDRGSTDTQYF. DNA for the CDR3: TGTGCCACCAGTGAAGGGGACAGGGGGAGCACAGATACGCAGTATTTT.

The chain combines TRBV4-2 with TRBJ2-7; 12 bases line up with TRBD2. CDR3 length equals 16 residues. The junction had 5 bases not matched to a gene; V was cut back by 3 bases and J by 2 bases. Germline CDR1 LGHNA, CDR2 YNFKEQ. CDR3 sequence reads: CASSHGLAGPTYEQYF. DNA for the CDR3: TGTGCCAGCAGCCACGGACTAGCGGGACCAACCTACGAGCAGTACTTC.

V usage is TRBV18 and J usage is TRBJ2-7; 9 bases align to TRBD1. Trimming at V came to 2 bases and at J to 1 base, leaving 6 bases not matched to a gene. Germline loops: CDR1 KGHSH, CDR2 LQKENI. The CDR3 runs 16 residues. CDR3 in DNA: TGTGCCAGCTCACCAATTCCCGGGACAGGGTCCTACGAGCAGTACTTC. It specifies CASSPIPGTGSYEQYF.

This rearrangement joins TRBV5-5 to TRBJ1-5; D is possibly TRBD1 (6 bases). This CDR3 comprises 15 residues. The germline V and J ends were trimmed by 1 base and 7 bases, with 15 bases remaining between them. The germline gives CDR1 SGHKS, CDR2 YYEKEE (reference sequence). The CDR3: CASSLWPGVGQPQHF. CDR3 bases: TGTGCCAGCAGCTTGTGGCCAGGGGTTGGCCAGCCCCAGCATTTT.

The chain recombines TRBV5-1 with TRBJ2-1; 8 bases fit TRBD2. Trimming cost V 4 bases and J 1 base; bases outside gene matches: 7. CDR1 and CDR2 from the germline V gene are SGHRS and YFSETQ. The CDR3 contains 16 residues. The CDR3 region is CASSNPTSGSYNEQFF. The CDR3 bases are TGCGCCAGCAGCAACCCAACTAGCGGATCCTACAATGAGCAGTTCTTC.

The V gene is TRBV9, the J gene TRBJ2-2; D possibly corresponds to TRBD1 (5 bases). Germline CDR1 and CDR2: SGDLS and YYNGEE. This CDR3 spans 19 amino acids. V lost 0 bases to trimming and J lost 2 bases, with 20 bases between them. The CDR3 loop is CASSVGLGRLLPNTGELFF. The CDR3 DNA is TGTGCCAGCAGCGTAGGGTTGGGGCGGCTTCTACCTAACACCGGGGAGCTGTTTTTT.

V gene TRBV4-1 combines with J gene TRBJ1-2; possibly TRBD1 for D (5 bases). V lost 4 bases to trimming and J lost 7 bases, with 16 bases between them. This CDR3 comprises 14 residues. Germline CDR1 MGHRA, CDR2 YSYEKL. The CDR3 coding sequence is TGCGCCAGCAGCCTGGGTGGGGGGGTTGGTGGCTACACCTTC. Protein: CASSLGGGVGGYTF.

V is TRBV7-3 and J is TRBJ2-7, with TRBD1 matching 7 bases. J was trimmed by 0 bases and V by 4 bases; bases with no gene match: 6. CDR1 is SGHTA, CDR2 FQGTGA, per germline. This CDR3 has 15 amino acids. CDR3 sequence reads: CASSWSTGSSYEQYF. Here the CDR3 DNA reads TGTGCCAGCAGCTGGTCGACAGGGAGCTCCTACGAGCAGTACTTC.

The rearrangement links TRBV27 to TRBJ1-5; tentatively, D is TRBD1 (6 bases). The germline V and J ends were trimmed by 5 bases and 3 bases, with 11 bases remaining between them. CDR1 MNHEY and CDR2 SMNVEV come from the germline V gene (reference sequence). This CDR3 is 14 amino acids long. The CDR3 DNA reads TGTGCCAGCAGTCTTACAGGGTACAATCAGCCCCAGCATTTT. Its protein is CASSLTGYNQPQHF.

The rearrangement joins TRBV5-6 to TRBJ2-3; 11 nucleotides align to TRBD2. V lost 4 bases to trimming and J lost 2 bases; unmatched junction nucleotides: 6. The CDR3 is 16 residues long. Germline CDR1 reads SGHDT; CDR2 reads YYEEEE. CDR3 bases: TGTGCCAGCAGCCTGCCGGGACTAGCGGCCACAGATACGCAGTATTTT. Its translation is CASSLPGLAATDTQYF. The variable domain in full, with the rest retrieved from reference TRBV5-6 and TRBJ2-3, is DAGVTQSPTHLIKTRGQQVTLRCSPKSGHDTVSWYQQALGQGPQFIFQYYEEEERQRGNFPDRFSGHQFPNYSSELNVNALLLGDSALYLCASSLPGLAATDTQYFGPGTRLTVL.

The rearrangement links TRBV19 to TRBJ2-1; D gene uncertain. This CDR3 contains 10 residues. Germline CDR1 reads LNHDA; CDR2 reads SQIVND (reference sequence). V dropped 5 bases and J dropped 11 bases, with 7 bases sitting between them. The CDR3 sequence is CASSESQQFF. In nucleotides, the CDR3 is TGTGCCAGTAGTGAGTCACAGCAGTTCTTC.

The genes are TRBV15 and TRBJ2-2; 11 bases are shared with TRBD2. After removal of 6 bases from V and 6 bases from J, the junction contained 9 bases not matched to a gene. This CDR3 contains 16 residues. Germline loops: CDR1 LNHNV, CDR2 YYDKDF (reference sequence). The CDR3 sequence is CATRQKTSGKAGELFF. The CDR3, as DNA: TGTGCCACCAGGCAGAAGACTAGCGGGAAAGCCGGGGAGCTGTTTTTT.

This sequence joins TRBV4-3 and TRBJ2-3; the D gene is possibly TRBD2 (5 bases). From germline, CDR1 is LGHNA and CDR2 YSLEER. V was clipped by 3 bases and J by 8 bases, with 21 bases between them. The CDR3 is made up of 16 amino acids. CDR3 region: CASSQDLTSTWVTQYF. The CDR3 DNA reads as TGCGCCAGCAGCCAGGACTTAACTAGTACATGGGTTACGCAGTATTTT.

V and J are TRBV30 and TRBJ1-5, with D tentatively TRBD1 (6 bases). The germline CDR1 and CDR2 sequences are GTSNPN and SVGIG (reference sequence). Trimming left V 0 bases short and J 5 bases short, with 23 bases between. The CDR3 is made up of 18 amino acids. The CDR3 DNA reads TGTGCCTGGAGTGTACATAGGGTCAGGGGCCGGCGACATCAGCCCCAGCATTTT. It specifies CAWSVHRVRGRRHQPQHF.

This clone showed up just once. In DNA, the CDR3 is TGCAGCGTAGTAGGGGCTAGCGGGGGGACCCCAGATACGCAGTATTTT. Translating gives CSVVGASGGTPDTQYF. This rearrangement joins TRBV29-1 to TRBJ2-3, with TRBD2 matching 11 bases. The CDR3 runs to 16 residues. In germline, CDR1 is SQVTM, CDR2 ANQGSEA. With 6 bases clipped from V and 4 bases from J, the junction kept 12 bases outside the gene matches.